The clone carrying this T cell receptor beta chain has just a few counts. Its matching antigen is unknown. Each CDR3 protein gets one entry after TCRdb re-called the reads with MiXCR. Among about 42,000 distinct CDR3 sequences, 10% to 15% were seen once, and the ten largest hold 8%. This record belongs to a study of type 1 regulatory T cells. The CDR3 is 15 amino acids. V shed 0 bases and J shed 2 bases, with 13 bases lying between them. Per the germline V gene, CDR1 is DFQATT and CDR2 is SNEGSKA (reference sequence). The specimen was cultured non-Tr1 T cells, either the whole culture or a sorted T cell fraction (not recorded which). The source is a human donor in good health. This chain joins TRBV20-1 and TRBJ1-1; no reliable D call. Here the CDR3 reads CSAREVTRPNTEAFF. CDR3 bases: TGCAGTGCTAGAGAGGTGACGAGACCTAACACTGAAGCTTTCTTT.